Below, one TCR beta chain is given with its context. The entry originates in a study of blood T cell repertoires in COVID-19. Study-level information: Sites in the United States, Italy and Spain provided acute and convalescent COVID-19 samples. PBMCs, B-cell-depleted T cells, or T cells were the source of the cDNA or gDNA that made up the material.

Germline V CDR1 and CDR2: SGHTA, FQGTGA. This CDR3 region has 11 residues. V shed 5 bases and J shed 6 bases, with 8 bases lying between them. Original processing notes: Counts of nucleated cells, estimated from reference gene primer amplification, were obtained. Only in-frame clones appear in the TCRdb table, and some are missing; sequencing was by immunoSEQ multiplex PCR. The DNA was the basis for D and trimming; V, J and clone size are from that table. The data hold about 170,000 clones, with 80% to 85% observed a single time. This clonotype originated in a human donor with acute or convalescent COVID-19. The donor label of this sample is uncertain. J is TRBJ2-7 and V is TRBV7-3; possibly TRBD1 for D (7 bases). The sample consisted of peripheral blood. CDR3 amino acids: CASSQGGEQYF. The CDR3 DNA reads TGTGCCAGCAGCCAGGGGGGCGAGCAGTACTTC.